These T cell receptor beta chains were read from a single sample in a study of T-cell reconstitution after alpha-beta-depleted transplantation in children. TCRdb reprocessed the PCR reads with MiXCR, giving one entry per CDR3 protein. The profile shows roughly 200,000 distinct CDR3 sequences, about 8.4% of them singletons. Source: PBMCs, mostly from graft donor cells, taken 360 days after TCRalphabeta/CD19-depleted stem cell transplant. These receptors were obtained from a male patient between 2 and 15 years old who had a stem cell transplant for acute myeloid leukemia, so the T cells may come from the graft donor. Both conserved end residues are part of each CDR3. D genes are given only for firm matches. Expanded clones are given a class, and other clones once, few, many or no size at all.

D gene: TRBD2; clone size: -; J gene: TRBJ2-5; V gene: TRBV29-1; CDR3 protein: CSVELLAGGQETQYF; CDR3 DNA: TGCAGCGTCGAGCTCCTAGCGGGGGGACAAGAGACCCAGTACTTC
D gene: -; clone size: many; J gene: TRBJ2-1; V gene: TRBV18; CDR3 protein: CASSPELVSNEQFF; CDR3 DNA: TGTGCCAGCTCACCCGAACTAGTGAGCAATGAGCAGTTCTTC
D gene: -; clone size: -; J gene: TRBJ1-3; V gene: TRBV5-1; CDR3 protein: CASSLEVDGLTGNTIYF; CDR3 DNA: TGCGCCAGCAGCTTGGAGGTCGATGGCCTTACTGGAAACACCATATATTTT
D gene: -; clone size: -; J gene: TRBJ2-4; V gene: TRBV2; CDR3 protein: CASSDPRRGVKNIQYF; CDR3 DNA: TGTGCCAGCAGTGATCCTCGCCGAGGGGTCAAAAACATTCAGTACTTC
D gene: TRBD2; clone size: -; J gene: TRBJ2-5; V gene: TRBV7-9; CDR3 protein: CASSIIAGETQYF; CDR3 DNA: TGTGCCAGCAGCATCATAGCGGGGGAGACCCAGTACTTC
D gene: TRBD1; clone size: few; J gene: TRBJ1-5; V gene: TRBV20-1; CDR3 protein: CSASFHRGSLNQPQHF; CDR3 DNA: TGCAGTGCTAGCTTCCACAGGGGAAGCCTGAATCAGCCCCAGCATTTT
D gene: -; clone size: few; J gene: TRBJ2-1; V gene: TRBV6-1; CDR3 protein: CASSPMRAGSYNEQFF; CDR3 DNA: TGTGCCAGCAGTCCCATGAGAGCTGGGTCCTACAATGAGCAGTTCTTC
D gene: -; clone size: -; J gene: TRBJ1-2; V gene: TRBV27; CDR3 protein: CASSTLRDRLNPQNYGYTF; CDR3 DNA: TGTGCCAGCAGTACCCTGAGGGACCGACTGAACCCTCAAAACTATGGCTACACCTTC
D gene: -; clone size: few; J gene: TRBJ1-1; V gene: TRBV5-6; CDR3 protein: CASSLAYNTEAFF; CDR3 DNA: TGTGCCAGCAGCTTGGCCTACAACACTGAAGCTTTCTTT
D gene: -; clone size: many; J gene: TRBJ2-1; V gene: TRBV5-6; CDR3 protein: CASSFPLHEQFF; CDR3 DNA: TGTGCCAGCAGCTTTCCGCTGCATGAGCAGTTCTTC
D gene: -; clone size: few; J gene: TRBJ2-2; V gene: TRBV5-4; CDR3 protein: CASSWARTDPPITAGELFF; CDR3 DNA: TGTGCCAGCAGCTGGGCCCGGACAGATCCACCTATAACGGCCGGGGAGCTGTTTTTT
D gene: TRBD2; clone size: -; J gene: TRBJ2-5; V gene: TRBV7-6; CDR3 protein: CASSDDPGLQETQYF; CDR3 DNA: TGTGCCAGCAGCGACGATCCGGGACTACAAGAGACCCAGTACTTC
D gene: TRBD1; clone size: many; J gene: TRBJ2-5; V gene: TRBV9; CDR3 protein: CASSVAAGGFVTQYF; CDR3 DNA: TGTGCCAGCAGCGTAGCGGCAGGGGGCTTTGTGACCCAGTACTTC
D gene: -; clone size: few; J gene: TRBJ2-2; V gene: TRBV7-9; CDR3 protein: CASSLKRHNTGELFF; CDR3 DNA: TGTGCCAGCAGCTTAAAGAGGCATAACACCGGGGAGCTGTTTTTT
D gene: TRBD2; clone size: many; J gene: TRBJ2-7; V gene: TRBV12-3/TRBV12-4; CDR3 protein: CASRTSSGRPEQYF; CDR3 DNA: TGTGCCAGCAGGACTTCCAGCGGGAGGCCCGAGCAGTACTTC
D gene: -; clone size: many; J gene: TRBJ2-5; V gene: TRBV6-1; CDR3 protein: CASKRIIGETQYF; CDR3 DNA: TGTGCCAGCAAGAGGATTATAGGCGAGACCCAGTACTTC
D gene: -; clone size: -; J gene: TRBJ2-1; V gene: TRBV30; CDR3 protein: CAWSVSEQFF; CDR3 DNA: TGTGCCTGGAGTGTTTCTGAGCAGTTCTTC
D gene: TRBD2; clone size: -; J gene: TRBJ2-1; V gene: TRBV4-3; CDR3 protein: CASSQEATSGVYGEQFF; CDR3 DNA: TGCGCCAGCAGCCAAGAGGCGACTAGCGGGGTGTACGGGGAGCAGTTCTTC
D gene: -; clone size: many; J gene: TRBJ1-1; V gene: TRBV5-1; CDR3 protein: CASSLGTREAFF; CDR3 DNA: TGCGCCAGCAGCTTGGGTACAAGAGAAGCTTTCTTT
D gene: -; clone size: -; J gene: TRBJ1-3; V gene: TRBV5-1; CDR3 protein: CASSLDGDSGNTIYF; CDR3 DNA: TGCGCCAGCAGCTTGGACGGTGACTCTGGAAACACCATATATTTT
D gene: -; clone size: many; J gene: TRBJ1-1; V gene: TRBV9; CDR3 protein: CASSVAGSTEAFF; CDR3 DNA: TGTGCCAGCAGCGTAGCCGGGTCCACTGAAGCTTTCTTT
D gene: -; clone size: -; J gene: TRBJ1-6; V gene: TRBV7-8; CDR3 protein: CASSSVAGQYNSPLHF; CDR3 DNA: TGTGCCAGCAGCTCCGTTGCCGGACAGTATAATTCACCCCTCCACTTT
D gene: TRBD2; clone size: -; J gene: TRBJ2-5; V gene: TRBV5-1; CDR3 protein: CASSFGSGSQETQYF; CDR3 DNA: TGCGCCAGCAGCTTTGGTAGCGGGAGCCAAGAGACCCAGTACTTC
D gene: -; clone size: -; J gene: TRBJ1-6; V gene: TRBV7-2; CDR3 protein: CASSLVPQYSPLHF; CDR3 DNA: TGTGCCAGCAGCTTAGTCCCGCAGTATTCACCCCTCCACTTT
D gene: -; clone size: -; J gene: TRBJ1-1; V gene: TRBV5-1; CDR3 protein: CASSLVSFRQRATEAFF; CDR3 DNA: TGCGCCAGCAGCTTGGTAAGTTTCCGACAGAGGGCCACTGAAGCTTTCTTT
D gene: -; clone size: few; J gene: TRBJ1-4; V gene: TRBV7-8; CDR3 protein: CASSSTPAEKLFF; CDR3 DNA: TGTGCCAGCAGCTCTACCCCCGCGGAAAAACTGTTTTTT
D gene: -; clone size: -; J gene: TRBJ1-5; V gene: TRBV19; CDR3 protein: CASSSRFTGPNQPQHF; CDR3 DNA: TGTGCCAGTAGTTCCCGATTCACGGGGCCCAATCAGCCCCAGCATTTT
D gene: -; clone size: -; J gene: TRBJ1-1; V gene: TRBV5-1; CDR3 protein: CASSLGRPFITEAFF; CDR3 DNA: TGCGCCAGCAGCTTGGGACGACCTTTTATCACTGAAGCTTTCTTT
D gene: -; clone size: few; J gene: TRBJ2-2; V gene: TRBV20-1; CDR3 protein: CSARQGWAGELFF; CDR3 DNA: TGCAGTGCTAGACAAGGTTGGGCCGGGGAGCTGTTTTTT
D gene: -; clone size: few; J gene: TRBJ1-5; V gene: TRBV5-6; CDR3 protein: CASSFRDQGNNQPQHF; CDR3 DNA: TGTGCCAGCAGCTTTAGGGACCAGGGTAACAATCAGCCCCAGCATTTT
D gene: -; clone size: few; J gene: TRBJ2-1; V gene: TRBV5-1; CDR3 protein: CASSLKVALNEQFF; CDR3 DNA: TGCGCCAGCAGCTTGAAGGTTGCCTTAAATGAGCAGTTCTTC
D gene: -; clone size: many; J gene: TRBJ2-7; V gene: TRBV7-2; CDR3 protein: CASSIRLSYEQYF; CDR3 DNA: TGTGCCAGCAGCATAAGGCTCTCCTACGAGCAGTACTTC
D gene: -; clone size: -; J gene: TRBJ2-2; V gene: TRBV6-2/TRBV6-3; CDR3 protein: CASSTHPVPNTGELFF; CDR3 DNA: TGTGCCAGCAGTACGCACCCAGTCCCGAACACCGGGGAGCTGTTTTTT
D gene: -; clone size: few; J gene: TRBJ2-2; V gene: TRBV12-3/TRBV12-4; CDR3 protein: CASGPLATGELFF; CDR3 DNA: TGTGCCAGCGGTCCGTTGGCCACCGGGGAGCTGTTTTTT
D gene: TRBD1; clone size: many; J gene: TRBJ1-2; V gene: TRBV9; CDR3 protein: CASSVVMDGTGDGYTF; CDR3 DNA: TGTGCCAGCAGCGTAGTTATGGATGGGACAGGAGATGGCTACACCTTC
D gene: -; clone size: -; J gene: TRBJ2-7; V gene: TRBV6-1; CDR3 protein: CASSLTRGQPTYEQYF; CDR3 DNA: TGTGCCAGCTCTCTTACTCGGGGACAACCTACCTACGAGCAGTACTTC
D gene: -; clone size: many; J gene: TRBJ2-2; V gene: TRBV11-2; CDR3 protein: CASSLSRGRLTGELFF; CDR3 DNA: TGTGCCAGCAGCCTGTCTCGAGGGAGATTAACCGGGGAGCTGTTTTTT
D gene: TRBD1; clone size: -; J gene: TRBJ1-1; V gene: TRBV20-1; CDR3 protein: CSARGPRGLNTEAFF; CDR3 DNA: TGCAGTGCTAGAGGTCCCAGGGGGCTGAACACTGAAGCTTTCTTT
D gene: TRBD1; clone size: few; J gene: TRBJ1-5; V gene: TRBV20-1; CDR3 protein: CSARSGTGGAQPQHF; CDR3 DNA: TGCAGTGCTAGATCAGGGACAGGGGGTGCACAGCCCCAGCATTTT
D gene: TRBD2; clone size: few; J gene: TRBJ2-2; V gene: TRBV5-1; CDR3 protein: CASSLETTSGRALPTGELFF; CDR3 DNA: TGCGCCAGCAGCTTGGAGACAACTAGCGGGAGGGCCCTCCCCACCGGGGAGCTGTTTTTT
D gene: TRBD1; clone size: many; J gene: TRBJ2-7; V gene: TRBV4-2; CDR3 protein: CASSQHTRYRGYEQYF; CDR3 DNA: TGTGCCAGCAGCCAACATACCCGGTACAGGGGGTACGAGCAGTACTTC